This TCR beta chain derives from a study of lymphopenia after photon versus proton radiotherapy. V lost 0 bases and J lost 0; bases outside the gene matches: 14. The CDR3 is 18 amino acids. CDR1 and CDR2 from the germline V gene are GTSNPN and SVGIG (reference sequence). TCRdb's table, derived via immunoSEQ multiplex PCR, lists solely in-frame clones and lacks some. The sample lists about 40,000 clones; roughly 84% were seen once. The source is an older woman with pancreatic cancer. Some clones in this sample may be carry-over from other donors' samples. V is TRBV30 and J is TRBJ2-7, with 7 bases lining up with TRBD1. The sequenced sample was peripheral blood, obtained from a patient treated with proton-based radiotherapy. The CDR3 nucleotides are TGTGCCTGGAGTGTAAGGGTCGCTTGGGACAGCAGCTCCTACGAGCAGTACTTC. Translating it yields CAWSVRVAWDSSSYEQYF.